What follows are 5 T cell receptor beta chains derived from one specimen sequenced in a study of identical twins. TCRdb analysed the 5' RACE reads with MiXCR anew, one entry per CDR3 protein. Of some 230,000 distinct CDR3 sequences listed, under 8.5% are singletons. These records were also assigned to another study, of T cells expressing NK-cell markers.

The sample consisted of CD8+ T cells sorted from blood. The receptors shown here come from a woman aged 18-35 years in good health.

This clonotype was observed a handful of times. The rearrangement joins TRBV12-3 or TRBV12-4 to TRBJ1-2; D is uncertain. The CDR3 is made up of 11 amino acids. V lost 6 bases, J lost 7 bases, and 9 bases lay in between. This CDR3 is CASSQLGGYTF. The CDR3 DNA is TGTGCCAGCAGCCAGTTAGGTGGCTACACCTTC.

This clonotype was observed a few times. The V call is TRBV5-1, the J call TRBJ1-5; TRBD1 might be the D (5 bases). CDR3 length: 17 amino acids. Germline CDR1 and CDR2: SGHRS and YFSETQ. Between the trimmed V and J ends, which lost 2 bases and 1 base, there was a span of 16 bases. The CDR3 DNA follows: TGCGCCAGCAGCTTCGCCAGGGAAATACGAAGCAATCAGCCCCAGCATTTT. It codes for CASSFAREIRSNQPQHF.

This clonotype was counted ten times or more. The rearrangement links TRBV29-1 to TRBJ2-2; possibly TRBD1 or TRBD2 for D (5 bases each). The V and J ends lost 2 bases and 2 bases respectively, with 9 bases between them. Germline values: CDR1 SQVTM, CDR2 ANQGSEA. There are 14 residues in the CDR3. The CDR3 loop is CSVESGTNTGELFF. The CDR3 DNA sequence: TGCAGCGTTGAATCAGGGACCAACACCGGGGAGCTGTTTTTT.

This clonotype turned up a few times. The chain has TRBV27 and TRBJ1-2; D gene uncertain. V gave up 5 bases and J gave up 6 bases, with 13 bases separating them. There are 13 residues in the CDR3. The germline V gene encodes CDR1 MNHEY and CDR2 SMNVEV (reference sequence). The CDR3 is CASSRGPVDGYTF. CDR3 nucleotide sequence: TGTGCCAGCAGTCGAGGGCCTGTTGATGGCTACACCTTC.

The chain employs TRBV6-2 or TRBV6-3 and TRBJ1-1; 9 bases align to TRBD1. Germline values: CDR1 MNHEY, CDR2 SVGEGT. V trimming: 5 bases; J trimming: 5 bases; junction bases outside the gene matches: 6. CDR3 length equals 14 residues. The CDR3 spells CASSPTGGWTEAFF. The CDR3 nucleotides are TGTGCCAGCAGTCCCACAGGGGGCTGGACTGAAGCTTTCTTT.